This T cell receptor (beta chain) is drawn from a study of blood T cell repertoires in COVID-19. Study details: The samples span acute and convalescent COVID-19 from the United States, Italy and Spain.

Germline V lookup: CDR1 MNHEY, CDR2 SMNVEV (reference sequence). The CDR3 is 16 amino acids. The germline V and J ends were trimmed by 8 bases and 4 bases, with 21 bases remaining between them. Generated by immunoSEQ multiplex PCR, the TCRdb table keeps only in-frame clones and is missing some. The sample holds 64,000 or so clones, approximately 82% seen once. V and J are TRBV27 and TRBJ1-5, with TRBD1 as a possible D gene (5 bases). The TCR was taken from an elderly man with acute or convalescent COVID-19. The sequencing sample was made of peripheral blood. This chain's CDR3 is CASRGLGTDSNQPQHF. The CDR3 DNA reads TGTGCCAGCCGGGGGTTGGGGACTGACTCTAATCAGCCCCAGCATTTT.